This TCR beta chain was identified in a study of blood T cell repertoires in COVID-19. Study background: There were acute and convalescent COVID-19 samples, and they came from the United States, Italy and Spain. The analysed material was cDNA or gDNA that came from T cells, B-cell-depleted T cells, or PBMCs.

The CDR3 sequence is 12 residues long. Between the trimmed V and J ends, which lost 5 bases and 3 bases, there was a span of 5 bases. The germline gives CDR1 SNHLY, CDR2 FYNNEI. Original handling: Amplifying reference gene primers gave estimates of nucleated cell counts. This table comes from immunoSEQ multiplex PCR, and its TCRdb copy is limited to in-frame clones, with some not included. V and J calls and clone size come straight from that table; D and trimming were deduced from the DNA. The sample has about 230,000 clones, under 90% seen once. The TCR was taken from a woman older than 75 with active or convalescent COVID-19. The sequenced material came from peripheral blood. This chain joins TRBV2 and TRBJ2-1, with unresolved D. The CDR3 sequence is CASSISYNEQFF. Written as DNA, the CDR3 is TGTGCCAGCAGTATTAGCTACAATGAGCAGTTCTTC.